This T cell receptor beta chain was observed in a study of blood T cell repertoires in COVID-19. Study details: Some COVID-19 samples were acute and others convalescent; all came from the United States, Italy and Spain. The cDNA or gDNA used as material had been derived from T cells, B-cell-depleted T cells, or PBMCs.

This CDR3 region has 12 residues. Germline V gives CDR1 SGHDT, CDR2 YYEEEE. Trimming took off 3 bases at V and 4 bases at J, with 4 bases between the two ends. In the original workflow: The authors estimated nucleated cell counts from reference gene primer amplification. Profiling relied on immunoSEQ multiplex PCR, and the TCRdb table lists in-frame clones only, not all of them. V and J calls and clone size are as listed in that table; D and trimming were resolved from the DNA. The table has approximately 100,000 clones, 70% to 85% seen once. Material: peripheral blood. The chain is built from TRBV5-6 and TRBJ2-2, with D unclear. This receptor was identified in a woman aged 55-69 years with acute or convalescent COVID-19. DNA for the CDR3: TGTGCCAGCAGCTCCTTCACCGGGGAGCTGTTTTTT. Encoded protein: CASSSFTGELFF.